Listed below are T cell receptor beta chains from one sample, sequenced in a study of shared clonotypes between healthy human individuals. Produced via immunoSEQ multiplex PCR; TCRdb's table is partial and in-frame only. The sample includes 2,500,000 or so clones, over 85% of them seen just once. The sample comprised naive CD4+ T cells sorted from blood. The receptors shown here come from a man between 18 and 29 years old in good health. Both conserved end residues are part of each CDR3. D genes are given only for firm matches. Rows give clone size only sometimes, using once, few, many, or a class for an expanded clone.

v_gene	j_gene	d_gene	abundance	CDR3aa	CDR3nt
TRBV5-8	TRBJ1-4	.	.	CASSLVSGKLFF	TGTGCCAGCAGCCTGGTTTCGGGAAAACTGTTTTTT
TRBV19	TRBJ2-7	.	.	CASSSRDIHYEQYF	TGTGCCAGTAGTAGCCGGGACATACACTACGAGCAGTACTTC
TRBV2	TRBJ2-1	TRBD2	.	CASRAGVGNEQFF	TGTGCCAGCAGAGCGGGAGTTGGCAATGAGCAGTTCTTC
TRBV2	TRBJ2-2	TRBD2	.	CASSAREGRSGELFF	TGTGCCAGCAGTGCGCGGGAGGGCCGGAGCGGGGAGCTGTTTTTT
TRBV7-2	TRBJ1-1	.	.	CASSVQGLGTEAFF	TGTGCCAGCAGCGTACAGGGCCTGGGCACTGAAGCTTTCTTT
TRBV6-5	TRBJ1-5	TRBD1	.	CASSYSGGGNQPQHF	TGTGCCAGCAGTTACTCAGGGGGCGGCAATCAGCCCCAGCATTTT
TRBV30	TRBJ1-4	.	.	CAWATGSNEKLFF	TGTGCCTGGGCGACAGGCTCTAATGAAAAACTGTTTTTT
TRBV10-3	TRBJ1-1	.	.	CAISENPGVGAFF	TGTGCCATCAGTGAGAACCCAGGGGTGGGAGCTTTCTTT
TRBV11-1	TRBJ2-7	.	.	CASSLGLENYEQYF	TGTGCCAGCAGCTTAGGATTAGAGAACTACGAGCAGTACTTC
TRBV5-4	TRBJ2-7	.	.	CASSLTRDQSYEQYF	TGTGCCAGCAGCTTAACCCGGGACCAATCCTACGAGCAGTACTTC
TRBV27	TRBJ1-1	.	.	CASSFKLRGIGTEAFF	TGTGCCAGCAGTTTCAAGCTTCGGGGTATCGGCACTGAAGCTTTCTTT
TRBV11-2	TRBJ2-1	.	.	CASVVSGTFNEQFF	TGTGCCAGCGTCGTTAGCGGAACCTTCAATGAGCAGTTCTTC
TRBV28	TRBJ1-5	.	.	CAGSLTRVHDQPQHF	TGTGCCGGCAGTTTAACCAGGGTACACGATCAGCCCCAGCATTTT
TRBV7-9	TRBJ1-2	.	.	CASSSIRTANYGYTF	TGTGCCAGCAGCTCGATACGGACGGCTAACTATGGCTACACCTTC
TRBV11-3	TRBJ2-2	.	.	CASKRDPSTGELFF	TGTGCCAGCAAACGGGACCCGTCGACCGGGGAGCTGTTTTTT
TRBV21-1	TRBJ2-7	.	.	CASSKVGQDRYEQYF	TGTGCCAGCAGCAAAGTAGGACAGGACCGCTACGAGCAGTACTTC
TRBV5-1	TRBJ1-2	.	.	CASRGTDYGYTF	TGCGCCAGCAGGGGCACGGACTATGGCTACACCTTC
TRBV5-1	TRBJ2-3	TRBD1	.	CASSLRDRKTDTQYF	TGCGCCAGCAGCCTCCGGGACAGAAAGACAGATACGCAGTATTTT
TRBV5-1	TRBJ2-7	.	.	CASSSNSDSYEQYF	TGCGCCAGCAGCTCAAACAGCGATTCCTACGAGCAGTACTTC
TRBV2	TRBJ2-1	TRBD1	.	CASSEDREKQFF	TGTGCCAGCAGTGAGGACAGGGAAAAGCAGTTCTTC
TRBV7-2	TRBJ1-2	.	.	CASSPRQEGGYTF	TGTGCCAGCAGCCCGCGCCAGGAGGGTGGCTACACCTTC
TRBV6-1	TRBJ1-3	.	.	CASRGAVSGNTIYF	TGTGCCAGCAGAGGGGCCGTCTCTGGAAACACCATATATTTT
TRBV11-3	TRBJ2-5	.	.	CASSSGGWGREETQYF	TGTGCCAGCAGCTCCGGGGGCTGGGGACGGGAAGAGACCCAGTACTTC
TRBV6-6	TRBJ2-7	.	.	CASSYSIGGLSHEQYF	TGTGCCAGCAGTTACTCGATCGGGGGGCTTTCCCACGAGCAGTACTTC
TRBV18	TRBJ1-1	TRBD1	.	CASSPAGGAFLAFF	TGTGCCAGCTCACCAGCAGGGGGCGCCTTCTTAGCTTTCTTT
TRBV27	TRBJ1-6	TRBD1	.	CASSLPTGGSSYNSPLHF	TGTGCCAGCAGTTTGCCGACAGGGGGGAGCTCCTATAATTCACCCCTCCACTTT
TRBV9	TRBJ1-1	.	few	CASSLQPENTEAFF	TGTGCCAGCAGCCTCCAGCCAGAGAACACTGAAGCTTTCTTT
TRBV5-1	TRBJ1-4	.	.	CASSLYQGLSNEKLFF	TGCGCCAGCAGCTTGTATCAGGGATTGTCTAATGAAAAACTGTTTTTT
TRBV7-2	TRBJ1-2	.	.	CASSPRGAGAVFGYTF	TGTGCCAGCAGCCCGAGGGGCGCGGGCGCCGTGTTTGGCTACACCTTC
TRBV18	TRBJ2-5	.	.	CASTSQETQYF	TGTGCCAGCACTTCTCAAGAGACCCAGTACTTC
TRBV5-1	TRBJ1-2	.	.	CASSLAFGEYGYTF	TGCGCCAGCAGCTTGGCCTTCGGCGAGTATGGCTACACCTTC
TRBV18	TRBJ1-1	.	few	CASSPRQVGDTEAFF	TGTGCCAGCTCACCAAGACAGGTCGGGGACACTGAAGCTTTCTTT
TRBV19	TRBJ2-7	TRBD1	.	CASSIAGQGYEQYF	TGTGCCAGTAGTATAGCCGGACAGGGGTACGAGCAGTACTTC
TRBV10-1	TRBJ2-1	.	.	CASSESRTGQFF	TGCGCCAGCAGTGAGTCGAGGACTGGGCAGTTCTTC
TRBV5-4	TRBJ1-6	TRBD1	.	CASSVRTGDSPLHF	TGTGCCAGCAGCGTCCGGACAGGGGATTCACCCCTCCACTTT
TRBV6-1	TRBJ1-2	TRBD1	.	CASGHRGRTDYGYTF	TGTGCCAGCGGCCACAGGGGGCGTACGGACTATGGCTACACCTTC
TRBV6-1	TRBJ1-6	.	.	CASSAYSGTDNSPLHF	TGTGCCAGCAGTGCCTACTCCGGGACGGATAATTCACCCCTCCACTTT
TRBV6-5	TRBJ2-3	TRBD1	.	CASSSDRENTQYF	TGTGCCAGCAGTTCGGACAGGGAGAATACGCAGTATTTT
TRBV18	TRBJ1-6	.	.	CASSRGRESPLHF	TGTGCCAGCTCACGGGGCAGGGAATCACCCCTCCACTTT
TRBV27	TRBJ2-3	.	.	CASSLTQGLVQDTQYF	TGTGCCAGCAGTTTAACGCAGGGTTTGGTTCAGGATACGCAGTATTTT
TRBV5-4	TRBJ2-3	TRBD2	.	CASSVTSGGGTDTQYF	TGTGCCAGCAGCGTCACTAGCGGGGGGGGCACAGATACGCAGTATTTT
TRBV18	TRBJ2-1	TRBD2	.	CASSPMGLAATDNEQFF	TGTGCCAGCTCACCCATGGGACTAGCCGCCACCGACAATGAGCAGTTCTTC
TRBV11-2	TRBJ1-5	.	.	CASSGQEGNQPQHF	TGTGCCAGCAGCGGTCAGGAAGGGAATCAGCCCCAGCATTTT
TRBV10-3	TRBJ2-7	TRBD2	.	CAIRKTGTSGRTSEQYF	TGTGCCATCAGAAAGACCGGGACTAGCGGGAGGACTTCTGAGCAGTACTTC
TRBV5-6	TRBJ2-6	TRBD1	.	CASSSRGSGANVLTF	TGTGCCAGCAGCTCCAGGGGGTCTGGGGCCAACGTCCTGACTTTC
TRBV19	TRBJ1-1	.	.	CASNPGLRVTEAFF	TGTGCCAGTAATCCGGGCCTAAGAGTCACTGAAGCTTTCTTT
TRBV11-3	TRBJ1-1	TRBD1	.	CASPRQGAIEAFF	TGTGCCAGCCCCCGGCAGGGGGCTATTGAAGCTTTCTTT
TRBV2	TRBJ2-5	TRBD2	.	CASSETASGSFRETQYF	TGTGCCAGCAGTGAGACGGCTAGCGGGAGTTTCCGGGAGACCCAGTACTTC
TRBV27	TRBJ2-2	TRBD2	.	CASRTTSGGIVGELFF	TGTGCCAGCAGGACAACTAGCGGGGGAATCGTCGGGGAGCTGTTTTTT
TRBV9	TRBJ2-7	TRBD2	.	CASSVGAGARSYEQYF	TGTGCCAGCAGCGTAGGAGCGGGGGCCCGCTCCTACGAGCAGTACTTC
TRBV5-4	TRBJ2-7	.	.	CASSLIGTGSYEQYF	TGTGCCAGCAGCTTGATTGGGACTGGAAGCTACGAGCAGTACTTC
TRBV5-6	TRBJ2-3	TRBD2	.	CASRGLAAYTDTQYF	TGTGCCAGCAGGGGACTAGCGGCCTACACAGATACGCAGTATTTT
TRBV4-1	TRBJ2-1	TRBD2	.	CASSITSGVTNEQFF	TGCGCCAGCAGCATAACTAGCGGGGTTACTAATGAGCAGTTCTTC
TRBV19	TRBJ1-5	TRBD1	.	CATNLDRGGNQPQHF	TGTGCCACCAACCTGGACAGGGGGGGCAATCAGCCCCAGCATTTT
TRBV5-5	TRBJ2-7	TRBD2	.	CASSSSGLAGVTVKYF	TGTGCCAGCAGCTCCTCCGGACTAGCGGGAGTTACGGTGAAGTACTTC
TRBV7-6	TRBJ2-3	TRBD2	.	CASSLGLAGVTDTQYF	TGTGCCAGCAGCCTCGGACTAGCGGGAGTCACAGATACGCAGTATTTT
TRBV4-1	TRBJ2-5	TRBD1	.	CASSQDPTGRQETQYF	TGCGCCAGCAGCCAAGATCCGACAGGGCGCCAAGAGACCCAGTACTTC
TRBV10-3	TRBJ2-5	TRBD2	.	CAISPSGGLQETQYF	TGTGCCATCAGCCCTTCGGGGGGGCTTCAAGAGACCCAGTACTTC
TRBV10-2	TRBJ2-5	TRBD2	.	CASRRTSGAQETQYF	TGCGCCAGCAGGAGAACTAGCGGGGCCCAAGAGACCCAGTACTTC